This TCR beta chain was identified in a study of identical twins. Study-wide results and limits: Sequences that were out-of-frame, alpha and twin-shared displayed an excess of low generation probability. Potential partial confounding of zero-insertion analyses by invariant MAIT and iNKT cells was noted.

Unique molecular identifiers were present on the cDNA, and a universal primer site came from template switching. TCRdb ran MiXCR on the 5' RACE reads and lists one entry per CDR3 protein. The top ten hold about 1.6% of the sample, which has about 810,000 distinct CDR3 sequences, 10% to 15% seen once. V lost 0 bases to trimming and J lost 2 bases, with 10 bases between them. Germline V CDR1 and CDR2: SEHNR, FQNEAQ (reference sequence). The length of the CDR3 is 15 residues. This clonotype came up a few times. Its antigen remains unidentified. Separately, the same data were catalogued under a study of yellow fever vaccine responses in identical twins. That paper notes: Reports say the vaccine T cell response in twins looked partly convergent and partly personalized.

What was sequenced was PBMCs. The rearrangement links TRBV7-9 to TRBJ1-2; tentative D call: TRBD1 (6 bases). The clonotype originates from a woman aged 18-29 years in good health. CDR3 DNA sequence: TGTGCCAGCAGCTTAGCGCAGGGGACCAACTATGGCTACACCTTC. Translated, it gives CASSLAQGTNYGYTF.